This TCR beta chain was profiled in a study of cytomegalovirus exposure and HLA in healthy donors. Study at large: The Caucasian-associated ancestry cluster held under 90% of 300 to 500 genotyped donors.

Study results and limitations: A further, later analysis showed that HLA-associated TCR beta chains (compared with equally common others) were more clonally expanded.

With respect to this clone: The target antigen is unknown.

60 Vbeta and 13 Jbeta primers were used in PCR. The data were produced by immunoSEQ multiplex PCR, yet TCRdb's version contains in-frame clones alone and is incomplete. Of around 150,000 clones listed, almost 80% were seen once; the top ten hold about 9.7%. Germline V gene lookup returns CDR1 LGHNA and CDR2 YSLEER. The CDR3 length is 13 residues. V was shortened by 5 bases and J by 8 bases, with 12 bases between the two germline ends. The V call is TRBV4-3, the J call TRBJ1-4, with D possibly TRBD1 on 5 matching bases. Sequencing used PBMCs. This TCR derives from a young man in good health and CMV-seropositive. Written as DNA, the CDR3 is TGCGCCAGCAGCTCTCTGACAGAGGAAAAACTGTTTTTT. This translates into CASSSLTEEKLFF.